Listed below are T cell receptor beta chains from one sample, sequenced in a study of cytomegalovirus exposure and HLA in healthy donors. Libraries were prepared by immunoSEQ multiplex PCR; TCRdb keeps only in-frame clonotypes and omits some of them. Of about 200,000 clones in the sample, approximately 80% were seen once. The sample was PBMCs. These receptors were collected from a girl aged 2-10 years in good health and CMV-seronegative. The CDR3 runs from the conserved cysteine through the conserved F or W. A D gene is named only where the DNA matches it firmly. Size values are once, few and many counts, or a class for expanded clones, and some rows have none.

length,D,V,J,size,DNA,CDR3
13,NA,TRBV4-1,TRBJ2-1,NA,TGCGCCAGCAGCCAAGTGGGGGCACGTGAGCAGTTCTTC,CASSQVGAREQFF
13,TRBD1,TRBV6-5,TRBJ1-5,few,TGTGCCAGCAGTCGAACAGGGGGGCAGCCCCAGCATTTT,CASSRTGGQPQHF
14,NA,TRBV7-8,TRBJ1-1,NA,TGTGCCAGCAGCTTACCCCCTCCCAACACTGAAGCTTTCTTT,CASSLPPPNTEAFF
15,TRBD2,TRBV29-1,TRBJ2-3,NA,TGCAGCGTTGAAAAATGGCGGGGGGGCACAGATACGCAGTATTTT,CSVEKWRGGTDTQYF
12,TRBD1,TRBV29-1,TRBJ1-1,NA,TGCAGCGTATCACAGGGGTACACTGAAGCTTTCTTT,CSVSQGYTEAFF
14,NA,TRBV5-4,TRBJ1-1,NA,TGTGCCAGCAGCCTAACAGGGTTATATGGTGAAGCTTTCTTT,CASSLTGLYGEAFF
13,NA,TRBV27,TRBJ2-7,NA,TGTGCCAGCAGCCTTGGGCAGTTCTACGAGCAGTACTTC,CASSLGQFYEQYF
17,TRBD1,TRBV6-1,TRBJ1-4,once,TGTGCCAGCAGTGAAGATTGGAGGAGGACAGGGGGTGAAAAACTGTTTTTT,CASSEDWRRTGGEKLFF
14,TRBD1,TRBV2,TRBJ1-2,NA,TGTGCCAGCAGCCTTGGGACAGACTTTGGGGGCTACACCTTC,CASSLGTDFGGYTF
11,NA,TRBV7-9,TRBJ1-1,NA,TGTGCCAGCAGCACAAACCCTGAAGCTTTCTTT,CASSTNPEAFF
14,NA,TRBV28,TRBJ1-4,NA,TGTGCCAGCAGAACGACAGGTCAGGGTGAAAAACTGTTTTTT,CASRTTGQGEKLFF
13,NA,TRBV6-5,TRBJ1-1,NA,TGTGCCAGCAGTTCCAGGGTAGGCACTGAAGCTTTCTTT,CASSSRVGTEAFF
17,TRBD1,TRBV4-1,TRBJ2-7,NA,TGCGCCAGCAGCCCTGGACCCCCGGGGACAGGGATGTACGAGCAGTACTTC,CASSPGPPGTGMYEQYF
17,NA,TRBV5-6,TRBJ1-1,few,TGTGCCAGCAGCCTAACGGGGTCTCAGGTTTTGAACACTGAAGCTTTCTTT,CASSLTGSQVLNTEAFF
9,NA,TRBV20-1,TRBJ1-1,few,TGCAGTGTCGTACCGGGGGCTTTCTTT,CSVVPGAFF
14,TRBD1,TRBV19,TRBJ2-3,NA,TGTGCCAGCGCTCCGGGACAGGGCACAGATACGCAGTATTTT,CASAPGQGTDTQYF
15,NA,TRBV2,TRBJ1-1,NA,TGTGCCAGCAGCCCTAAGGGGGGAGGGAGGACTGAAGCTTTCTTT,CASSPKGGGRTEAFF
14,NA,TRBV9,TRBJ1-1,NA,TGTGCCAGCAGCGTAGCTTTTATGAACACTGAAGCTTTCTTT,CASSVAFMNTEAFF
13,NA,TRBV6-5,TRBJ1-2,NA,TGTGCCAGCAGTTACCCGGGGAGTTATGGCTACACCTTC,CASSYPGSYGYTF
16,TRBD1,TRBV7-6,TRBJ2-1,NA,TGTGCCAGCAGCTATGACAGGGGGCAAGGATACAATGAGCAGTTCTTC,CASSYDRGQGYNEQFF
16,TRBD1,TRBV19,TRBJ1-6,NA,TGTGCCAGCAGTCTGACAGGGGGAAATGATAATTCACCCCTCCACTTT,CASSLTGGNDNSPLHF
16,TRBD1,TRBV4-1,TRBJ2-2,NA,TGCGCCAGCAGCCCTAGGACAGGGGCGAACACCGGGGAGCTGTTTTTT,CASSPRTGANTGELFF
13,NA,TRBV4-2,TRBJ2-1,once,TGTGCCAGCAGCCAAGGCTCCGGAGACGAGCAGTTCTTC,CASSQGSGDEQFF
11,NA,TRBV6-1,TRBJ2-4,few,TGTGCCAGCAGTGAATTGACTACCCCCATTTTC,CASSELTTPIF
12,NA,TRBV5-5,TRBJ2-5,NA,TGTGCCAGCAGCTTCCTGCGGGAGACCCAGTACTTC,CASSFLRETQYF
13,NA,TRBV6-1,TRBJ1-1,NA,TGTGCCAGCAGTGCCAGGGGTAACACTGAAGCTTTCTTT,CASSARGNTEAFF
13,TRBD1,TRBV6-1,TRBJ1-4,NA,TGTGCCAGCAGTGAGGACAGGGGAGGAAAACTGTTTTTT,CASSEDRGGKLFF
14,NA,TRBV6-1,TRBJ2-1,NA,TGTGCCAGCAGTGAACTGAGCAGGGCCAATGAGCAGTTCTTC,CASSELSRANEQFF
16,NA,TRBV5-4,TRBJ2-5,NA,TGTGCCAGCAGCTTGGGCGCGGACAGAGTTAAAGAGACCCAGTACTTC,CASSLGADRVKETQYF
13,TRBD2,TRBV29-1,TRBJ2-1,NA,TGCAGCGTTGGAAGCGGGGTCCCATCGGGACAGTTCTTC,CSVGSGVPSGQFF
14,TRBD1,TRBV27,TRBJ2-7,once,TGTGCCAGCAGTCCGGACAGGGGGCTCTACGAGCAGTACTTC,CASSPDRGLYEQYF
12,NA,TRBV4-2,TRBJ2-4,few,TGTGCCAGCAGCCAAGACGGGGGAATTCAGTACTTC,CASSQDGGIQYF
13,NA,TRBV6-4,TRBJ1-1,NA,TGTGCCAGCAGTGACTTTCCGGGACAAGAAGCTTTCTTT,CASSDFPGQEAFF
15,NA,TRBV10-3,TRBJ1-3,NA,TGTGCCATCAGACCCTTCCGGGAAGGTGGAAACACCATATATTTT,CAIRPFREGGNTIYF
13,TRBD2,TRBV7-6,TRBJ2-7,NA,TGTGCCAGCAGCTTAGGAGCCGGGGGGGAGCAGTACTTC,CASSLGAGGEQYF
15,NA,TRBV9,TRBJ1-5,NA,TGTGCCAGCAGCGGTGGCGGGGGGAGCCATCAGCCCCAGCATTTT,CASSGGGGSHQPQHF
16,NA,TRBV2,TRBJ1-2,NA,TGTGCCAGCAGTGAGAGGGGAGTTTTGGGGGGGCTTGGCTACACCTTC,CASSERGVLGGLGYTF
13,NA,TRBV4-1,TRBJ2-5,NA,TGCGCCAGCAGCCAAGTCTCCCGGGGGACCCAGTACTTC,CASSQVSRGTQYF
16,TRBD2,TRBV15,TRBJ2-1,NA,TGTGCCACCTCGGTAGGTCTAGCGGGAGGGTACAATGAGCAGTTCTTC,CATSVGLAGGYNEQFF
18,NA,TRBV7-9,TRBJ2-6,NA,TGTGCCAGCAGCCCGTACGGGAGCAAATGGACTGGGGCCAACGTCCTGACTTTC,CASSPYGSKWTGANVLTF
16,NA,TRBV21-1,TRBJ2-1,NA,TGTGCCAGCAGCAAAGGATCCGCGGGGTCCTACAATGAGCAGTTCTTC,CASSKGSAGSYNEQFF
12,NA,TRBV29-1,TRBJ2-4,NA,TGCAGTCGACTAGTTGTGATAAACATTCAGTACTTC,CSRLVVINIQYF
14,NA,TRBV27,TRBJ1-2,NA,TGTGCCAGCAGTTTATCGCCGGTTAACTATGGCTACACCTTC,CASSLSPVNYGYTF
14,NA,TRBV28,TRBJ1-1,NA,TGTGCCAGCAGTTTATCAGGGGCGAACACTGAAGCTTTCTTT,CASSLSGANTEAFF
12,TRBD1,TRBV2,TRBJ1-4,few,TGTGCCAGCAGACAGGGGGAAGGGAAACTGTTTTTT,CASRQGEGKLFF
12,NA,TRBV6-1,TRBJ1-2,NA,TGTGCCAGCAGTGAGCGGACATATGGCTACACCTTC,CASSERTYGYTF
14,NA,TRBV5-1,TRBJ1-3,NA,TGCGCCAGCAGCTTGGCGCAGACTGGAAACACCATATATTTT,CASSLAQTGNTIYF
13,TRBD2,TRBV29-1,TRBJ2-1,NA,TGCAGCGTTGACGCGGGGGGGTCGTATGAGCAGTTCTTC,CSVDAGGSYEQFF
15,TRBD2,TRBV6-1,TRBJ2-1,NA,TGTGCCAGCAGTAGAACTAGCGGGAGTGCGGATGAGCAGTTCTTC,CASSRTSGSADEQFF
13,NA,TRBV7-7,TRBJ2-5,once,TGTGCCAGCAGCCCCGGGGGACAAGAGACCCAGTACTTC,CASSPGGQETQYF
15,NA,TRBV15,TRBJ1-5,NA,TGTGCCACCAGCAGGATAGCGGGGGCCAATCAGCCCCAGCATTTT,CATSRIAGANQPQHF
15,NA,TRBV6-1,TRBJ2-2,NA,TGTGCCAGCAGTGAAGTTCCAGGGAACACCGGGGAGCTGTTTTTT,CASSEVPGNTGELFF
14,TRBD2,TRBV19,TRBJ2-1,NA,TGTGCCAGTAGGGAAGTAGGACTAGCTAGAGAGCAGTTCTTC,CASREVGLAREQFF